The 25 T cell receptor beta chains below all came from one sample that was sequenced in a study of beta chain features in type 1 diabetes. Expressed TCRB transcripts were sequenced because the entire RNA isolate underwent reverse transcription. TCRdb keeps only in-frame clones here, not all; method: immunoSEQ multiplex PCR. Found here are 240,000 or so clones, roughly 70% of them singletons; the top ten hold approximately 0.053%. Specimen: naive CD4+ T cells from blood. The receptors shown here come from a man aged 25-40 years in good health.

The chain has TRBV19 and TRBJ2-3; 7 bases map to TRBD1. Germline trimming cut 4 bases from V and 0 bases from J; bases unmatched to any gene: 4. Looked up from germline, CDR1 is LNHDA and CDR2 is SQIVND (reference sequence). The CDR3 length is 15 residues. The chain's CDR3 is CASSTGQDSTDTQYF. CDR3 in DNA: TGTGCCAGTAGTACCGGACAGGACAGCACAGATACGCAGTATTTT. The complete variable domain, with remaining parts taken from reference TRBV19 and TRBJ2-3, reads DGGITQSPKYLFRKEGQNVTLSCEQNLNHDAMYWYRQDPGQGLRLIYYSQIVNDFQKGDIAEGYSVSREKKESFPLTVTSAQKNPTAFYLCASSTGQDSTDTQYFGPGTRLTVL.

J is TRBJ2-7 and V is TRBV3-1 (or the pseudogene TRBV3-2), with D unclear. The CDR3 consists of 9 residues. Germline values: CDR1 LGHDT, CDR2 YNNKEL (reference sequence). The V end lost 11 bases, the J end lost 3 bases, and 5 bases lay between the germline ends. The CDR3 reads CAGRYEQYF. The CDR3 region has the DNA TGTGCCGGGCGCTACGAGCAGTACTTC.

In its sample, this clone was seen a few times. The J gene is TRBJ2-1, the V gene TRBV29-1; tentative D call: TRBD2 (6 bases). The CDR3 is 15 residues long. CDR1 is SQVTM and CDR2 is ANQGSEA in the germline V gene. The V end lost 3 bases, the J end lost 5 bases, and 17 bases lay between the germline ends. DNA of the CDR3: TGCAGCGTTGACGTCCCGGGGGAGAAGAACAATGAGCAGTTCTTC. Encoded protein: CSVDVPGEKNNEQFF.

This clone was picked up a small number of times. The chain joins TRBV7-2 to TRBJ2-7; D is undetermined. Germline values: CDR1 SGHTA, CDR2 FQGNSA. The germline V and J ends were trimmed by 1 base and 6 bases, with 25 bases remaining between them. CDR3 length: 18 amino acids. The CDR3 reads CASSLVGHHRSPQIEQYF. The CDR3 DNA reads TGTGCCAGCAGCTTAGTAGGCCATCATCGATCTCCCCAAATCGAGCAGTACTTC.

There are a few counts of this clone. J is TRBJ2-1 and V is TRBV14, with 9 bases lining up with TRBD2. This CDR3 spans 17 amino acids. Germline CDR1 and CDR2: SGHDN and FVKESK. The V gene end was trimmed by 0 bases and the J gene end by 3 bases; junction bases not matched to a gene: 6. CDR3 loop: CASSQERASGNYNEQFF. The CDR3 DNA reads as TGTGCCAGCAGCCAAGAACGGGCTAGCGGGAACTACAATGAGCAGTTCTTC.

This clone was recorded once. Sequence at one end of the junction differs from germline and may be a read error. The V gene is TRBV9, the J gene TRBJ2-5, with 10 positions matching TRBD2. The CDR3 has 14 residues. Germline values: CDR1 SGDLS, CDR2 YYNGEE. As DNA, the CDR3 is TGTGCCAGCACCGTAGCGGGGGGTTTGGAGACCCAGTACTTC. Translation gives CASTVAGGLETQYF.

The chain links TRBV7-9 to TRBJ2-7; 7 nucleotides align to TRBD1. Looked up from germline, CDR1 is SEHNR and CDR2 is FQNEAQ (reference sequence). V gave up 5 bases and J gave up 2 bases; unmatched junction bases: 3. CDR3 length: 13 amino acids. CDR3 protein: CASSTTGAYEQYF. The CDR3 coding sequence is TGTGCCAGCAGCACCACAGGGGCCTACGAGCAGTACTTC.

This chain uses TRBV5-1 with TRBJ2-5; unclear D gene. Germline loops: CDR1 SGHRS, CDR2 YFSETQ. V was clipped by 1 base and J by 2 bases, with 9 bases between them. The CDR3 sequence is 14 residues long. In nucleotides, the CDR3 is TGCGCCAGCAGCTTGATGGCAAATCAAGAGACCCAGTACTTC. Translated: CASSLMANQETQYF.

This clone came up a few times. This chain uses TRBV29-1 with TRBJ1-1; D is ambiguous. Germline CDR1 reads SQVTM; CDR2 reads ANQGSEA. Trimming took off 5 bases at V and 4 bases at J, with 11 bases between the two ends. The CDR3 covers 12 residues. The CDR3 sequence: CSVSRSITEAFF. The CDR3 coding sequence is TGCAGCGTTTCAAGGAGTATCACTGAAGCTTTCTTT.

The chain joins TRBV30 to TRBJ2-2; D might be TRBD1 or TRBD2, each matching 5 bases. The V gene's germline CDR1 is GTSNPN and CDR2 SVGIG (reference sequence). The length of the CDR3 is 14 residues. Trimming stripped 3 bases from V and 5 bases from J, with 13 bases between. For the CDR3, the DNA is TGTGCCTGGAGCCGTCTCAGGGAGACCGGGGAGCTGTTTTTT. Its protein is CAWSRLRETGELFF.

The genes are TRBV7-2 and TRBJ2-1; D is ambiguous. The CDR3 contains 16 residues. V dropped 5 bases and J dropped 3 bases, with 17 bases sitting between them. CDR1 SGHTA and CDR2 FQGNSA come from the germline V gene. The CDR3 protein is CASSQQGPYLYNEQFF. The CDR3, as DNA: TGTGCCAGCAGCCAACAAGGTCCATACCTCTACAATGAGCAGTTCTTC.

The CDR3 here is CATGIGEQYF. The CDR3 DNA sequence: TGTGCCACCGGCATCGGGGAGCAGTACTTC. This chain links TRBV27 with TRBJ2-7; D call uncertain. The germline V and J ends were trimmed by 10 bases and 7 bases, with 11 bases remaining between them. Germline V gene sequence: CDR1 MNHEY, CDR2 SMNVEV (reference sequence). This CDR3 has 10 amino acids.

For the CDR3, the DNA is TGCAGCGCTGGCCGAGGCCTCTCCTACAATGAGCAGTTCTTC. Residues: CSAGRGLSYNEQFF. J is TRBJ2-1 and V is TRBV29-1; no clear D. This CDR3 spans 14 amino acids. Looked up from germline, CDR1 is SQVTM and CDR2 is ANQGSEA. V was clipped by 7 bases and J by 0 bases, with 13 bases between them.

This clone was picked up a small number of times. For the CDR3, the DNA is TGTGCCAGCAGTGGGACACCAAATGAGCAGTTCTTC. Its translation is CASSGTPNEQFF. The rearrangement links TRBV25-1 to TRBJ2-1, with D maybe TRBD1 (5 bases). Trimming left V 4 bases short and J 7 bases short, with 8 bases between. The length of the CDR3 is 12 residues. CDR1 is MGHDK and CDR2 is SYGVNS in the germline V gene.

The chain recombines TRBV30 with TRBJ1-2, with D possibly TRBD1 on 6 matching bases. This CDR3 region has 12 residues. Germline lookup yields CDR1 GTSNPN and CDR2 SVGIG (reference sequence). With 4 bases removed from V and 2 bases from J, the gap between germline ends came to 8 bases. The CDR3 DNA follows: TGTGCCTGGAAGGACAGAAACTATGGCTACACCTTC. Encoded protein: CAWKDRNYGYTF.

The CDR3 loop reads CASSGPAGWETQYF. The CDR3, as DNA: TGTGCCAGCAGTGGCCCGGCTGGGTGGGAGACCCAGTACTTC. V is TRBV6-1 and J is TRBJ2-5; no clear D gene. Trimming shortened V by 4 bases and J by 5 bases, and 14 bases separated the two germline ends. There are 14 residues in the CDR3. In germline, CDR1 is MNHNS, CDR2 SASEGT.

The CDR3 loop reads CASSPYGLWDYGYTF. The CDR3 region has the DNA TGTGCCAGCAGCCCGTATGGCCTGTGGGACTATGGCTACACCTTC. The chain employs TRBV5-4 and TRBJ1-2; D is unresolved. Germline-derived CDR1 and CDR2 are SGHNT and YYREEE (reference sequence). The germline V and J ends were trimmed by 4 bases and 3 bases, with 16 bases remaining between them. The CDR3 runs to 15 residues.

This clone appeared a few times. This CDR3 reads CASSPSGRKDTQYF. CDR3 bases: TGTGCCAGCAGCCCCAGCGGGAGAAAAGATACGCAGTATTTT. The rearrangement joins TRBV7-9 to TRBJ2-3; 8 bases are a match to TRBD2. Germline lookup yields CDR1 SEHNR and CDR2 FQNEAQ (reference sequence). V lost 5 bases and J lost 5; bases outside the gene matches: 6. CDR3 length: 14 amino acids.

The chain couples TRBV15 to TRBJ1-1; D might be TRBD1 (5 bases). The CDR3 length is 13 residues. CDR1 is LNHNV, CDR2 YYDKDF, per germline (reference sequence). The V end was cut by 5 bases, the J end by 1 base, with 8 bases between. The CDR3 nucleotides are TGTGCCACCAGCGCTCAGGGGAACACTGAAGCTTTCTTT. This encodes CATSAQGNTEAFF.

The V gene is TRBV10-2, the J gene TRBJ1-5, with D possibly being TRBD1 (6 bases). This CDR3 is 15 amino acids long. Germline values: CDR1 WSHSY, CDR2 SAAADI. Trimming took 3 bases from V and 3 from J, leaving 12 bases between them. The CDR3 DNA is TGCGCCAGCAGTGAACTGGACAGAATCAATCAGCCCCAGCATTTT. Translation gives CASSELDRINQPQHF.

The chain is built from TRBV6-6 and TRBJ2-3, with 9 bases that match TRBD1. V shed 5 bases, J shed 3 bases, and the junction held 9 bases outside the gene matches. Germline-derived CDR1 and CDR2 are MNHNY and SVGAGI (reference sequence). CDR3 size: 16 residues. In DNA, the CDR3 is TGTGCCAGCAGTAGACCCCGGGACAGGGATACAGATACGCAGTATTTT. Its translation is CASSRPRDRDTDTQYF.

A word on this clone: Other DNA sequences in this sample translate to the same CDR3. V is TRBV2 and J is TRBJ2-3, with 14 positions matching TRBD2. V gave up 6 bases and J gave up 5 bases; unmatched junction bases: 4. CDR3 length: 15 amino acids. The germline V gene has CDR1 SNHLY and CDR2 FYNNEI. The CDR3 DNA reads TGTGCCAGCAGGCGACTAGCGGGGGGGCAAGATACGCAGTATTTT. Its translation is CASRRLAGGQDTQYF.

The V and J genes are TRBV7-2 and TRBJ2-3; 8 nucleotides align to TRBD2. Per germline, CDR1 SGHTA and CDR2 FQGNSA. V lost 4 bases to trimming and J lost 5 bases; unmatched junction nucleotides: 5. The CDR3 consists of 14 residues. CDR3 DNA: TGTGCCAGCAGCTCCCGGGAGGGCCTAGATACGCAGTATTTT. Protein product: CASSSREGLDTQYF. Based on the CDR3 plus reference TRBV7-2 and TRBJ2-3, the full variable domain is GAGVSQSPSNKVTEKGKDVELRCDPISGHTALYWYRQSLGQGLEFLIYFQGNSAPDKSGLPSDRFSAERTGGSVSTLTIQRTQQEDSAVYLCASSSREGLDTQYFGPGTRLTVL.

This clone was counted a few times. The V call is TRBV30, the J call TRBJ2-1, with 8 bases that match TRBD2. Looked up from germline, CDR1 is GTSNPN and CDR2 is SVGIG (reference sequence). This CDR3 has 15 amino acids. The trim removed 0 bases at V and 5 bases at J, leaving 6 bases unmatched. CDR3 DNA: TGTGCCTGGAGTGTTCGAAGCGGGAGCCACAATGAGCAGTTCTTC. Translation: CAWSVRSGSHNEQFF.

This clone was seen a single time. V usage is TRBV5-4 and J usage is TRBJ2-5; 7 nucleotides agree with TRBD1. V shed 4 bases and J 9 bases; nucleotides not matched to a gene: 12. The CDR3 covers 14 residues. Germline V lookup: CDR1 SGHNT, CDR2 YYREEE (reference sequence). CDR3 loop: CASSATGTDLPQYF. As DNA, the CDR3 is TGTGCCAGCAGCGCGACCGGGACAGACCTCCCCCAGTACTTC.